The clone carrying this T cell receptor (beta chain) was counted a single time. Its specificity is not known. Deletions cut 1 base from V and 4 bases from J, with 14 bases between. Germline CDR1 is SGHTA and CDR2 is FQGNSA. This CDR3 is 15 amino acids long. Produced via immunoSEQ multiplex PCR; TCRdb's table is partial and in-frame only. The sample holds around 100,000 clones, 72% seen once. This entry is derived from a study of fetal regulatory T cell absence and autoimmunity. Study-level points and caveats: Pancreas and cord blood did not differ much in TRB family usage.

The V call is TRBV7-2, the J call TRBJ2-7, with D perhaps matching TRBD2 (7 bases). This clonotype was obtained from a male donor with IPEX syndrome. Sequenced material: pancreas tissue. CDR3 sequence: CASSLGPAGAYEQYF. The CDR3 region has the DNA TGTGCCAGCAGCTTAGGGCCGGCGGGGGCATACGAGCAGTACTTC.